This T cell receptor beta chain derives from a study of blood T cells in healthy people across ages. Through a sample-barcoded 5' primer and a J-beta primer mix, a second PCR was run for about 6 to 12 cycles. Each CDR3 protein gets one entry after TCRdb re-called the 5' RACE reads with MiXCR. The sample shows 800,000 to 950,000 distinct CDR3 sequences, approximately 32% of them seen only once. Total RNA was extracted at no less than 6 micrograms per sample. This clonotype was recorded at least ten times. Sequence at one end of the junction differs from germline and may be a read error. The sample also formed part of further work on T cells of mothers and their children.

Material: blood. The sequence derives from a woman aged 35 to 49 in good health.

CDR3 loop: CATSRGGKGAREQYF. The DNA for the CDR3 is TGTGCCACCAGTAGAGGAGGGAAGGGGGCTCGGGAGCAGTACTTC. V and J are TRBV15 and TRBJ2-7; maybe TRBD1 (7 bases). This CDR3 is built from 15 residues. In germline, CDR1 is LNHNV, CDR2 YYDKDF (reference sequence).